A selection of T cell receptor beta chains follows, all from one sample in a study of blood T cell repertoires in COVID-19. TCRdb keeps only in-frame clones here, not all; method: immunoSEQ multiplex PCR. Of some 300,000 clones in the sample, more than 85% were seen once. Sequenced material: peripheral blood. The receptors were gathered from an older man with acute or convalescent COVID-19. CDR3s include the opening cysteine and the closing phenylalanine or tryptophan. D genes are given only for firm matches. Rows give clone size only sometimes, using once, few, many, or a class for an expanded clone.

>-|-|TRBJ1-2|15|TRBV28
CASSLPGSLNYGYTF
TGTGCCAGCAGTTTACCGGGTTCTTTGAACTATGGCTACACCTTC
>TRBD2|-|TRBJ2-1|16|TRBV7-2
CASSLGSGAQYNEQFF
TGTGCCAGCAGCTTAGGGAGCGGGGCTCAATACAATGAGCAGTTCTTC
>TRBD1|-|TRBJ2-2|14|TRBV19
CASSIQGAAGELFF
TGTGCCAGTAGTATCCAGGGGGCCGCCGGGGAGCTGTTTTTT
>-|-|TRBJ1-6|14|TRBV10-3
CAISEQGMVSPLHF
TGTGCCATCAGTGAGCAGGGGATGGTTTCACCCCTCCACTTT
>TRBD1|-|TRBJ1-5|14|TRBV5-6
CASSLITGGQPQHF
TGTGCCAGCAGCTTGATAACAGGGGGTCAGCCCCAGCATTTT
>TRBD1|few|TRBJ2-7|15|TRBV4-1
CASSLQDRDSYEQYF
TGCGCCAGCAGCCTTCAAGACAGGGACTCCTACGAGCAGTACTTC
>-|-|TRBJ1-2|14|TRBV9
CASSVDPLDYGYTF
TGTGCCAGCAGCGTAGATCCCCTCGACTATGGCTACACCTTC
>TRBD1|once|TRBJ1-2|13|TRBV5-5
CASSFYRGDGYTF
TGTGCCAGCAGCTTTTACAGGGGAGATGGCTACACCTTC
>TRBD2|-|TRBJ2-3|15|TRBV10-3
CAINDERERIDTQYF
TGTGCCATCAACGACGAGCGGGAGAGAATAGATACGCAGTATTTT
>-|once|TRBJ2-5|13|TRBV5-1
CASMVGVEETQYF
TGCGCCAGCATGGTAGGGGTGGAGGAGACCCAGTACTTC
>TRBD2|-|TRBJ2-3|17|TRBV28
CASRGLRGGTETDTQYF
TGTGCCAGCAGGGGACTGCGGGGGGGCACGGAGACAGATACGCAGTATTTT
>TRBD2|once|TRBJ2-5|15|TRBV5-1
CASSSTSGRGETQYF
TGCGCCAGCAGCTCGACGTCCGGGCGGGGGGAGACCCAGTACTTC
>-|-|TRBJ1-5|15|TRBV15
CATSRDSNRYQPQHF
TGTGCCACCAGCAGAGATAGCAACAGGTATCAGCCCCAGCATTTT
>TRBD1|-|TRBJ1-5|15|TRBV19
CASSSKGQSNQPQHF
TGTGCCAGTAGTTCAAAGGGACAGAGCAATCAGCCCCAGCATTTT
>TRBD1|once|TRBJ1-4|15|TRBV18
CASSPPGQANEKLFF
TGTGCCAGCTCACCACCGGGACAGGCTAATGAAAAACTGTTTTTT
>TRBD1|-|TRBJ1-2|16|TRBV4-2
CASSQETGVSYYGYTF
TGTGCCAGCAGCCAAGAGACAGGGGTCTCATACTATGGCTACACCTTC